The 20 T cell receptor beta chains given below trace back to one sample, sequenced in a study of blood T cell repertoires in COVID-19. This table comes from immunoSEQ multiplex PCR, and its TCRdb copy is limited to in-frame clones, with some not included. The sample consists of some 370,000 clones, nearly 90% of them appearing once. Input material: peripheral blood. The source is a man aged 18 to 29 with active or convalescent COVID-19.

The DNA for the CDR3 is TGTGCCAGCAGTCCTCATCTAGCGGGAGGGCCTTTCAACACAGATACGCAGTATTTT. Amino acids: CASSPHLAGGPFNTDTQYF. The rearrangement links TRBV28 to TRBJ2-3; 12 positions agree with TRBD2. CDR1 is MDHEN and CDR2 is SYDVKM in the germline V gene. The CDR3 length is 19 residues. The trim removed 5 bases at V and 2 bases at J, leaving 14 bases unmatched.

V usage is TRBV4-3 and J usage is TRBJ2-5; 8 nucleotides align to TRBD1. Trimming took 2 bases from V and 4 from J; bases not matched to a gene: 12. Germline CDR1 is LGHNA and CDR2 is YSLEER. The CDR3 is 17 residues long. CDR3 region: CASSQRYPAGGLETQYF. The CDR3 region has the DNA TGCGCCAGCAGCCAAAGGTACCCGGCAGGGGGCCTAGAGACCCAGTACTTC.

The rearrangement uses TRBV28 and TRBJ2-2; 7 bases are a match to TRBD1. Germline lookup yields CDR1 MDHEN and CDR2 SYDVKM. The CDR3 consists of 15 residues. The J segment lost 4 bases and the V segment lost 4 bases, leaving 6 bases of the junction unmatched. The CDR3 nucleotides read TGTGCCAGCAGTTCACCGGGACAGTCCACCGGGGAGCTGTTTTTT. This sequence encodes CASSSPGQSTGELFF.

This chain uses TRBV9 with TRBJ1-2; 7 bases map to TRBD1. CDR1 and CDR2 (germline): SGDLS, YYNGEE. The CDR3 has 16 amino acids. J lost 4 bases, V lost 4 bases, and 13 bases had no gene match. The DNA for the CDR3 is TGTGCCAGCAGCCTACCTCCCACAGGGGTTGGCTATGGCTACACCTTC. Its protein is CASSLPPTGVGYGYTF.

The sample holds one count of this clone. V gene TRBV7-9 combines with J gene TRBJ2-2; 8 bases match TRBD1. V trimming: 5 bases; J trimming: 6 bases; junction bases outside the gene matches: 2. This CDR3 has 13 residues. Germline V CDR1 and CDR2: SEHNR, FQNEAQ (reference sequence). The CDR3 here is CASSDRGAGELFF. The DNA of the CDR3 is TGTGCCAGCAGCGACAGGGGTGCCGGGGAGCTGTTTTTT. The full variable domain, completed using reference TRBV7-9 and TRBJ2-2, is DTGVSQNPRHKITKRGQNVTFRCDPISEHNRLYWYRQTLGQGPEFLTYFQNEAQLEKSRLLSDRFSAERPKGSFSTLEIQRTEQGDSAMYLCASSDRGAGELFFGEGSRLTVL.

The chain joins TRBV24-1 to TRBJ2-6; D perhaps matches TRBD2 (6 bases). The CDR3 spans 16 residues. V was shortened by 2 bases and J by 2 bases, with 9 bases between the two germline ends. Germline CDR1 is KGHDR and CDR2 is SFDVKD. CDR3 coding DNA: TGTGCCACCAGTGATTCTTGGGGGGCTGGGGCCAACGTCCTGACTTTC. This gives the protein CATSDSWGAGANVLTF.

V usage is TRBV10-1 and J usage is TRBJ2-3; 11 bases match TRBD1. V lost 4 bases, J lost 0 bases, and 12 bases stayed unmatched. CDR1 WNHNN and CDR2 SYGVQD come from the germline V gene (reference sequence). The CDR3 extends over 19 amino acids. The CDR3 reads CASSVGQGALRKSTDTQYF. The CDR3 DNA follows: TGCGCCAGCAGTGTAGGACAGGGGGCGCTGAGGAAAAGCACAGATACGCAGTATTTT.

V and J are TRBV4-2 and TRBJ2-3; TRBD2 matches at 10 bases. The length of the CDR3 is 18 residues. Unmatched junction bases numbered 8, after V lost 0 bases and J lost 2 bases. Germline V CDR1 and CDR2: LGHNA, YNFKEQ. In DNA form, the CDR3 reads TGTGCCAGCAGCCAAGAACCTTCCGGACTAGCGGTCACAGATACGCAGTATTTT. Protein sequence: CASSQEPSGLAVTDTQYF.

The J gene is TRBJ1-2, the V gene TRBV28, with a tentative D call TRBD1 (5 bases). V lost 6 bases, J lost 7 bases, and 15 bases lay in between. Germline CDR1 is MDHEN and CDR2 is SYDVKM. The CDR3 totals 13 residues. The CDR3 DNA follows: TGTGCCAGCAGCGGGACTGAGAATTCTGGCTACACCTTC. Translation gives CASSGTENSGYTF.

The sample holds one count of this clone. This rearrangement joins TRBV2 to TRBJ2-7; maybe TRBD2 (6 bases). Trimming cost V 10 bases and J 3 bases, with 16 bases left between them. The CDR3 runs 13 residues. Germline-derived CDR1 and CDR2 are SNHLY and FYNNEI. CDR3 amino acids: CATAGGPLYEQYF. For the CDR3, the DNA is TGTGCCACCGCCGGGGGACCACTCTACGAGCAGTACTTC.

V usage is TRBV5-4 and J usage is TRBJ2-6; a possible D gene is TRBD1 (6 bases). Trimming stripped 7 bases from V and 11 bases from J, with 19 bases between. CDR1 SGHNT and CDR2 YYREEE come from the germline V gene (reference sequence). The CDR3 totals 14 residues. CDR3 bases: TGTGCCAGCGAATGGGGCAGGGGTGGTGACGTCCTGACTTTC. Amino acids: CASEWGRGGDVLTF.

CDR3 in DNA: TGTGCCAGCAGCCCCGAGCGGGGGGGCCCTCAAGGTACGCAGTATTTT. Translating gives CASSPERGGPQGTQYF. The chain couples TRBV11-2 to TRBJ2-3; 10 positions match TRBD2. This CDR3 has 16 residues. In germline, CDR1 is SGHAT, CDR2 FQNNGV. Trimming took 5 bases from V and 8 from J; bases not matched to a gene: 13.

The V and J genes are TRBV3-1 (or the pseudogene TRBV3-2) and TRBJ1-1; 9 bases line up with TRBD1. Germline V CDR1 and CDR2: LGHDT, YNNKEL (reference sequence). V shed 5 bases and J 2 bases; nucleotides not matched to a gene: 3. This CDR3 comprises 14 residues. The DNA of the CDR3 is TGTGCCAGCAGCGTGGGACAGGGAAACACTGAAGCTTTCTTT. Protein: CASSVGQGNTEAFF.

The chain carries TRBV21-1 and TRBJ2-7; the table's D call TRBD2 went unverified against the DNA. TRBV21-1 is classified as a pseudogene. The CDR3 contains 11 residues. CDR3 sequence: CASSGPGALYF. In DNA form, the CDR3 reads TGTGCCAGCAGCGGTCCGGGTGCCCTGTACTTC.

The V gene is TRBV19, the J gene TRBJ2-7; perhaps TRBD2 as D (5 bases). The germline gives CDR1 LNHDA, CDR2 SQIVND (reference sequence). Trimming pared 8 bases from V and 1 base from J, leaving 18 bases between. CDR3 size: 15 residues. CDR3 amino acids: CASGRGSPTSYEQYF. The CDR3 nucleotides are TGTGCCAGTGGACGTGGGAGCCCGACATCCTACGAGCAGTACTTC.

The V and J genes are TRBV6-5 and TRBJ2-3; no firm D call. Deletions cut 4 bases from V and 7 bases from J, with 9 bases between. This CDR3 is built from 12 residues. The germline V gene has CDR1 MNHEY and CDR2 SVGAGI. As DNA, the CDR3 is TGTGCCAGCAGTTCGGTTGACTATACGCAGTATTTT. Its translation: CASSSVDYTQYF.

The CDR3 DNA is TGTGCCAGCAGCGTAGAGGACAGCTCCTACGAGCAGTACTTC. The encoded protein is CASSVEDSSYEQYF. The rearrangement uses TRBV9 and TRBJ2-7; maybe TRBD1 (6 bases). The V gene lost 0 bases and the J gene lost 0 bases, with 7 bases spanning the gap. The germline gives CDR1 SGDLS, CDR2 YYNGEE. The CDR3 extends over 14 amino acids.

The rearrangement links TRBV25-1 to TRBJ1-2, with 7 positions matching TRBD1. V shed 7 bases, J shed 7 bases, and the junction held 9 bases outside the gene matches. From germline, CDR1 is MGHDK and CDR2 SYGVNS. The CDR3 totals 13 residues. The DNA of the CDR3 is TGTGCCAGCACCCCGACAGGGAATCGTGGCTACACCTTC. Translating it yields CASTPTGNRGYTF.

This chain joins TRBV11-3 and TRBJ2-3; the match to TRBD1 covers 9 bases. This CDR3 spans 15 amino acids. With V trimmed by 4 bases and J by 1 base, 3 bases remained unmatched. The germline V gene encodes CDR1 SGHNT and CDR2 YENEEA. CDR3 amino acids: CASSSRTGGTDTQYF. The CDR3 nucleotides read TGTGCCAGCAGCTCCCGGACAGGGGGCACAGATACGCAGTATTTT.

The chain joins TRBV6-2 or TRBV6-3 to TRBJ2-3, with 7 positions matching TRBD2. The CDR3 length is 15 residues. Looked up from germline, CDR1 is MNHEY and CDR2 is SVGEGT. The junction had 14 bases not matched to a gene; V was cut back by 5 bases and J by 9 bases. CDR3 DNA sequence: TGTGCCAGCAGTACCTCCCAGCGGGACTGGCCAACGCAGTATTTT. This gives the protein CASSTSQRDWPTQYF.